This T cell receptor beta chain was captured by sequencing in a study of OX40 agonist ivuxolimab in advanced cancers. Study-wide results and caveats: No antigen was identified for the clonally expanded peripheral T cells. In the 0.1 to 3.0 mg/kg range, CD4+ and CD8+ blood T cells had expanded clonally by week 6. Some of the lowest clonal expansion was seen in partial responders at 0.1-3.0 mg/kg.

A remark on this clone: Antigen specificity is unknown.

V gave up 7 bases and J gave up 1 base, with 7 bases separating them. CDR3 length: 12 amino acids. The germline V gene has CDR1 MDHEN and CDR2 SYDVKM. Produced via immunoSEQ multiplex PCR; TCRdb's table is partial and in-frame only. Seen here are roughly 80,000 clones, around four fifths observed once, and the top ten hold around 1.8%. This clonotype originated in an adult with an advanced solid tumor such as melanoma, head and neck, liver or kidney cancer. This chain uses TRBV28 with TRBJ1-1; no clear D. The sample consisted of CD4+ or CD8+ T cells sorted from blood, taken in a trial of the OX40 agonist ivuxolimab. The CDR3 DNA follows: TGTGCCAGCAAAGAGACGAACACTGAAGCTTTCTTT. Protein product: CASKETNTEAFF.